A selection of T cell receptor beta chains follows, all from one sample in a study of blood T cell repertoires in COVID-19. The table came from immunoSEQ multiplex PCR; TCRdb's copy has only in-frame clones and leaves some out. This repertoire shows 250,000 to 300,000 clones, about 90% found once; its top ten account for approximately 6.5%. Material: peripheral blood. The receptors derive from a woman aged 50 to 60 with COVID-19, enrolled during active disease. Each CDR3 is given with its conserved first and last residue. The D gene is left open where the match is weak. Clone size is stated in some rows and not others, as once, few, many or a class when expanded.

cdr3_length,j_call,clone_size,v_call,d_call,cdr3_nt,cdr3_aa
13,TRBJ2-7,NA,TRBV3-1/TRBV3-2,NA,TGTGCCAGCAGCCAAGCGGGGGCCTACGAGCAGTACTTC,CASSQAGAYEQYF
14,TRBJ2-7,NA,TRBV10-3,TRBD1,TGTGCCATCAAAGCAGGGGGTGGGAGCTACGAGCAGTACTTC,CAIKAGGGSYEQYF
12,TRBJ2-7,NA,TRBV27,NA,TGTGCCAGCAGTTTAAAGGGGTCCGAGCAGTACTTC,CASSLKGSEQYF
12,TRBJ1-2,NA,TRBV19,NA,TGTGCCAGTAGTATTTTGGGTAGCGGCTACACCTTC,CASSILGSGYTF
16,TRBJ2-3,NA,TRBV21-1,NA,TGTGCCAGCAGCAACAATCGGGACAGGGCTGCAGATACGCAGTATTTT,CASSNNRDRAADTQYF
17,TRBJ2-3,NA,TRBV5-1,NA,TGCGCCAGCAGCTTTAAGATTTCAGGATATAGCACAGATACGCAGTATTTT,CASSFKISGYSTDTQYF
14,TRBJ2-1,NA,TRBV10-3,TRBD2,TGTGCCATCAGTGAGCACCTAGCGGGAAGTGAGCAGTTCTTC,CAISEHLAGSEQFF
13,TRBJ2-1,NA,TRBV12-3/TRBV12-4,NA,TGTGCCAGCAGTTCTAGGATTATCAATGAGCAGTTCTTC,CASSSRIINEQFF
14,TRBJ2-3,NA,TRBV30,TRBD2,TGTGCCTGGACTAGCGGGATGAGCACAGATACGCAGTATTTT,CAWTSGMSTDTQYF
15,TRBJ1-2,NA,TRBV30,TRBD1,TGTGCCCAGCTGGCTGGAGGACAGGGGTACAATGGCTACACCTTC,CAQLAGGQGYNGYTF
13,TRBJ2-5,NA,TRBV6-5,NA,TGTGCCAGCGGAAACCGGGTCCGGGAGACCCAGTACTTC,CASGNRVRETQYF
15,TRBJ2-2,NA,TRBV6-5,NA,TGTGCCAGCAGTTACGGGGCAGGGGACACCGGGGAGCTGTTTTTT,CASSYGAGDTGELFF
12,TRBJ2-3,once,TRBV7-2,NA,TGTGCCAGCAGCTTACATTCAGATACGCAGTATTTT,CASSLHSDTQYF
15,TRBJ2-3,NA,TRBV5-1,NA,TGCGCCAGCAGCTTTGGAGGCACTAGCACAGATACGCAGTATTTT,CASSFGGTSTDTQYF
15,TRBJ1-3,NA,TRBV5-1,TRBD1,TGCGCCAGCAGCCCAGGACAGGGAATAGGAAACACCATATATTTT,CASSPGQGIGNTIYF
14,TRBJ2-1,once,TRBV25-1,NA,TGTGCCAGCAGCCTGACAGCGACCCACAATGAGCAGTTCTTC,CASSLTATHNEQFF
16,TRBJ1-1,NA,TRBV5-6,TRBD1,TGTGCCAGCAGCTTGAACAGGGGTAGTATGAACACTGAAGCTTTCTTT,CASSLNRGSMNTEAFF
14,TRBJ1-2,NA,TRBV6-1,TRBD1,TGTGCCAGCAGTGAAGGGACAGGGCGAGGTGGCTACACCTTC,CASSEGTGRGGYTF
14,TRBJ2-2,NA,TRBV5-6,NA,TGTGCCAGCAGCCTACTTGGAGCCGGCGGGGAGCTGTTTTTT,CASSLLGAGGELFF
15,TRBJ2-1,NA,TRBV27,TRBD2,TGTGCCAGCAGTTGGGCTAGCGGGAGTTCGGGTGAGCAGTTCTTC,CASSWASGSSGEQFF
18,TRBJ1-2,NA,TRBV9,TRBD1,TGTGCCAGCAGCGTAGAACTCCAGACAGGGGGAAACAACTATGGCTACACCTTC,CASSVELQTGGNNYGYTF
15,TRBJ2-1,NA,TRBV7-2,NA,TGTGCCAGCAGCCCGTGGGACACCGCCTACAATGAGCAGTTCTTC,CASSPWDTAYNEQFF
14,TRBJ2-1,NA,TRBV19,NA,TGTGCCAGTGGTTGGGGGGGGCTGTTCAATGAGCAGTTCTTC,CASGWGGLFNEQFF
14,TRBJ2-7,NA,TRBV4-1,NA,TGCGCCAGCAGTCTTTTGACAGACAGCTACGAGCAGTACTTC,CASSLLTDSYEQYF
10,TRBJ2-7,NA,TRBV30,NA,TGTGCCTGGGGCACGGGGGAGCAGTACTTC,CAWGTGEQYF
17,TRBJ1-3,NA,TRBV5-6,NA,TGTGCCAGCAGCTTGAGCGGGGCAGACTCTCCTGGAAACACCATATATTTT,CASSLSGADSPGNTIYF
12,TRBJ2-3,NA,TRBV9,NA,TGTGCCAGCAGCGTAGTAACAGATACGCAGTATTTT,CASSVVTDTQYF
15,TRBJ2-3,NA,TRBV7-3,TRBD2,TGTGCCAGCAGCTTAAGCGGGAGGTTCGCGGATACGCAGTATTTT,CASSLSGRFADTQYF
15,TRBJ1-2,NA,TRBV5-4,TRBD1,TGTGCCAGCAGCCTCCCACAGGGGCCGAACTATGGCTACACCTTC,CASSLPQGPNYGYTF
14,TRBJ2-3,NA,TRBV6-5,NA,TGTGCCAGCAGTTTGGAGCTCGGTAAAGATACGCAGTATTTT,CASSLELGKDTQYF
17,TRBJ2-6,NA,TRBV10-3,TRBD1,TGTGCCATCAGTGGTGGGACAGGGGGCTATGGGGCCAACGTCCTGACTTTC,CAISGGTGGYGANVLTF
14,TRBJ2-3,NA,TRBV24-1,NA,TGTGCCACCAGTGATGCCTACTCGGGAGATACGCAGTATTTT,CATSDAYSGDTQYF
15,TRBJ1-5,NA,TRBV19,NA,TGTGCCAGTAGTATCACAGGGTCTGGCAATCAGCCCCAGCATTTT,CASSITGSGNQPQHF
16,TRBJ2-1,NA,TRBV24-1,TRBD1,TGTGCCACCAGAAAGGGACAGGGGGCAACATACAATGAGCAGTTCTTC,CATRKGQGATYNEQFF
13,TRBJ2-3,NA,TRBV6-1,NA,TGTGCCAGCAGTGAACATCGGACAGATACGCAGTATTTT,CASSEHRTDTQYF
11,TRBJ2-5,NA,TRBV25-1,NA,TGTGCCAGCAGTCGGCAAGAGACCCAGTACTTC,CASSRQETQYF
14,TRBJ2-3,once,TRBV30,NA,TGTGCCTGCCAGGTGCTGCTAGGGGCAGATACGCAGTATTTT,CACQVLLGADTQYF
15,TRBJ2-7,NA,TRBV19,TRBD2,TGTGCCAGTAGAGCCGGGACTAGCGGACCCTACGAGCAGTACTTC,CASRAGTSGPYEQYF
14,TRBJ2-3,NA,TRBV5-1,NA,TGCGCCAGCAGCCTGGACAGAAGCACAGATACGCAGTATTTT,CASSLDRSTDTQYF
11,TRBJ2-2,NA,TRBV2,NA,TGTGCCAGCAGTATCTCGGGAGAGCTGTTTTTT,CASSISGELFF
15,TRBJ2-7,NA,TRBV4-2,TRBD2,TGTGCCAGCAGCCGCAACTCCGAGATGGGGGGGGAGCAGTACTTC,CASSRNSEMGGEQYF
16,TRBJ2-5,NA,TRBV5-1,NA,TGCGCCAGCAGCTTGGACCGGGACACCTATCGAGAGACCCAGTACTTC,CASSLDRDTYRETQYF
17,TRBJ2-7,NA,TRBV11-2,TRBD2,TGTGCCAGCAGCGAAAGGGGGACTAGCGGGAGGGCCTACGAGCAGTACTTC,CASSERGTSGRAYEQYF
16,TRBJ2-2,many,TRBV11-2,TRBD2,TGTGCCAGCAAAAGGAGCGGGAGGGCCGTCACCGGGGAGCTGTTTTTT,CASKRSGRAVTGELFF
20,TRBJ2-3,NA,TRBV6-4,TRBD2,TGTGCCAGCAGTGACTCCCTGGGAGCGGGAGGGCCACTTCTCCCAGATACGCAGTATTTT,CASSDSLGAGGPLLPDTQYF
13,TRBJ1-2,NA,TRBV12-3/TRBV12-4,NA,TGTGCCAGCACCCTACAGGAGCACTATGGCTACACCTTC,CASTLQEHYGYTF
13,TRBJ1-1,NA,TRBV7-9,NA,TGTGCCAGCATCAAGGACAGTAACACTGAAGCTTTCTTT,CASIKDSNTEAFF
14,TRBJ2-4,NA,TRBV6-5,TRBD1,TGTGCCAGCAGCAGGACAGGCCTTGGAAACATTCAGTACTTC,CASSRTGLGNIQYF
16,TRBJ1-3,NA,TRBV4-2,NA,TGTGCCAGCAGCCCCAGACGAGGGGGGGAAGGAAACACCATATATTTT,CASSPRRGGEGNTIYF
17,TRBJ2-1,NA,TRBV11-2,TRBD2,TGTGCCAGCAGCTTAGATCCGGCTAGCGGGGGAGGGCTAGAGCAGTTCTTC,CASSLDPASGGGLEQFF
14,TRBJ2-7,NA,TRBV5-1,TRBD1,TGCGCCAGCAGCTTGGGACGACAGGGGGACGAGCAGTACTTC,CASSLGRQGDEQYF
14,TRBJ1-5,NA,TRBV27,TRBD1,TGTGCCAGCAGGCGGACAGGGGGGGATCAGCCCCAGCATTTT,CASRRTGGDQPQHF
16,TRBJ2-3,NA,TRBV5-1,TRBD1,TGCGCCAGCAGCGGGGACGGGACAGGGAATACAGATACGCAGTATTTT,CASSGDGTGNTDTQYF
10,TRBJ1-2,few,TRBV29-1,NA,TGCAGCGTCGGACATGCCGGCTACACCTTC,CSVGHAGYTF